This T cell receptor beta chain emerged from a study of blood T cell repertoires in COVID-19. This clone was recorded once. This CDR3 is 16 amino acids long. V shed 4 bases and J 1 base; nucleotides not matched to a gene: 11. Germline CDR1 reads SGHNT; CDR2 reads YYREEE (reference sequence). TCRdb keeps only in-frame clones here, not all; method: immunoSEQ multiplex PCR. The table includes some 260,000 clones, about 88% detected once. Material: PBMCs or T cells enriched from blood (not recorded which). The chain has TRBV5-4 and TRBJ2-7; TRBD1 matches at 7 bases. This receptor was obtained from a man aged 30-40 years with acute COVID-19. CDR3 loop: CASSEKGQAGSYEQYV. CDR3 bases: TGTGCCAGCAGCGAAAAAGGACAGGCCGGGTCCTACGAGCAGTACGTC.